These 17 T cell receptor beta chains were sequenced from one sample in a study of T cells in Graves' hyperthyroidism and ophthalmopathy. Amplified regions were TCR beta CDR3 sequences from RNA transcripts. When the TCR CDR3 underwent first-round RT-PCR, the HTBI primer set was used. TCRdb re-called the multiplex PCR reads through MiXCR, storing one row per CDR3 protein. The sample contains around 600,000 distinct CDR3 sequences, 13% to 15% of which appear only once. Sequencing input: blood. The receptors derive from a woman aged 50 to 60 with Graves' ophthalmopathy.

This clonotype was counted ten times or more. This chain connects TRBV28 to TRBJ1-1; D not certain. The CDR3 is made up of 14 amino acids. The germline V gene has CDR1 MDHEN and CDR2 SYDVKM. V shed 6 bases and J shed 1 base, with 12 bases lying between them. CDR3 nucleotide sequence: TGTGCCAGCAGCGAGGCTTGGGCGAACACTGAAGCTTTCTTT. Its translation is CASSEAWANTEAFF.

Note on this clonotype: A much larger clone is a single base away; this may be a read error. V and J are TRBV6-2 or TRBV6-3 and TRBJ2-3; D perhaps matches TRBD2 (6 bases). Germline-derived CDR1 and CDR2 are MNHEY and SVGEGT. This CDR3 region has 17 residues. V was trimmed by 0 bases and J by 2 bases, leaving 15 bases between them. CDR3 DNA: TGTGCCAGCAGTTACTCGACGTTAACGGGAGACACAGATACGCAGTATTTT. This gives the protein CASSYSTLTGDTDTQYF.

This clonotype occurred many times. This chain joins TRBV15 and TRBJ1-5; no definite D call. This CDR3 comprises 16 residues. Germline values: CDR1 LNHNV, CDR2 YYDKDF (reference sequence). With 0 bases removed from V and 3 bases from J, the gap between germline ends came to 12 bases. CDR3 sequence: CATSRENSPPNQPQHF. The CDR3 DNA is TGTGCCACCAGCAGAGAAAACAGTCCGCCCAATCAGCCCCAGCATTTT.

The V gene is TRBV19, the J gene TRBJ2-2; 9 bases fit TRBD1. V dropped 6 bases and J dropped 4; count of bases not matched to a gene: 6. This CDR3 has 15 residues. Germline V CDR1 and CDR2: LNHDA, SQIVND (reference sequence). The CDR3, as DNA: TGTGCCAGTAGCCAACAGGGGGCAGGCACCGGGGAGCTGTTTTTT. Protein: CASSQQGAGTGELFF. The entire variable domain, with the rest obtained from reference TRBV19 and TRBJ2-2, is as follows: DGGITQSPKYLFRKEGQNVTLSCEQNLNHDAMYWYRQDPGQGLRLIYYSQIVNDFQKGDIAEGYSVSREKKESFPLTVTSAQKNPTAFYLCASSQQGAGTGELFFGEGSRLTVL.

This clonotype has ten or more counts. V usage is TRBV29-1 and J usage is TRBJ1-1; D is undetermined. CDR1 SQVTM and CDR2 ANQGSEA come from the germline V gene. The CDR3 covers 13 residues. Trimming removed 4 bases from V and 0 bases from J, with 9 bases in between. The CDR3 protein is CSVGPRLNTEAFF. Here the CDR3 DNA reads TGCAGCGTTGGCCCCCGTCTGAACACTGAAGCTTTCTTT.

This clonotype appeared many times. The rearrangement joins TRBV15 to TRBJ2-1, with D maybe TRBD2 (5 bases). This CDR3 region has 16 residues. Trimming left V 0 bases short and J 5 bases short, with 14 bases between. Germline V CDR1 and CDR2: LNHNV, YYDKDF (reference sequence). The CDR3 protein is CATSRDLLAGDNEQFF. The CDR3 nucleotides read TGTGCCACCAGCAGAGATTTGCTAGCAGGAGACAATGAGCAGTTCTTC.

The chain is built from TRBV7-2 and TRBJ2-5; possible D gene TRBD1, 5 bases. V lost 5 bases and J 5 bases, leaving 15 bases between the germline ends. The CDR3 contains 14 residues. The germline V gene encodes CDR1 SGHTA and CDR2 FQGNSA. The CDR3 DNA reads TGTGCCAGCAGCCCAGCGACAGTATCGGAGACCCAGTACTTC. Amino acid sequence: CASSPATVSETQYF.

This clonotype occurred a few times. The chain carries TRBV20-1 and TRBJ2-5, with 10 bases fitting TRBD2. This CDR3 has 15 amino acids. Germline V lookup: CDR1 DFQATT, CDR2 SNEGSKA (reference sequence). The ends lost 0 bases at V and 4 bases at J; junction bases unmatched: 5. DNA of the CDR3: TGCAGTGCTAGAGAGCCAGCGGGAGGGTTAGAGACCCAGTACTTC. This translates into CSAREPAGGLETQYF.

In regard to this clonotype: A read error may explain this, as a much larger clone is one base away. The V gene is TRBV3-1, the J gene TRBJ1-5; a possible D gene is TRBD1 (5 bases). There are 15 residues in the CDR3. The V and J ends lost 0 bases and 1 base respectively, with 7 bases between them. The germline CDR1 and CDR2 sequences are LGHDT and YNNKEL (reference sequence). CDR3 in DNA: TGTGCCAGCAGCCAAGATTGGGGGAGCAATCAGCCCCAGCATTTT. Protein product: CASSQDWGSNQPQHF.

In its sample, this clonotype was seen many times. The chain joins TRBV19 to TRBJ2-7, with D possibly TRBD1 on 6 matching bases. In germline, CDR1 is LNHDA, CDR2 SQIVND (reference sequence). Between the trimmed V and J ends, which lost 4 bases and 4 bases, there was a span of 14 bases. There are 14 residues in the CDR3. CDR3 loop: CASSTSGDSYEQYF. As DNA, the CDR3 is TGTGCCAGTAGTACCTCAGGGGATTCGTACGAGCAGTACTTC.

This chain uses TRBV9 with TRBJ2-7; D possibly corresponds to TRBD2 (5 bases). Between the trimmed V and J ends, which lost 0 bases and 3 bases, there was a span of 10 bases. The CDR3 is 14 residues long. Per the germline V gene, CDR1 is SGDLS and CDR2 is YYNGEE. The CDR3 nucleotides read TGTGCCAGCAGCGTAGGTAGCGCTAACTACGAGCAGTACTTC. This translates into CASSVGSANYEQYF.

In its sample, this clonotype was seen a few times. As DNA, the CDR3 is TGCAGCGTTGCAGGGCCCAAAAACATTCAGTACTTC. It codes for CSVAGPKNIQYF. The chain employs TRBV29-1 and TRBJ2-4; maybe TRBD1 (5 bases). Germline CDR1 and CDR2: SQVTM and ANQGSEA. V lost 4 bases and J 2 bases, leaving 6 bases between the germline ends. The CDR3 is 12 residues long.

This clonotype appeared many times. The chain is built from TRBV28 and TRBJ2-1; no firm D call. The CDR3 is 12 amino acids. Germline CDR1 MDHEN, CDR2 SYDVKM. Trimming left V 3 bases short and J 7 bases short, with 7 bases between. The CDR3 DNA reads as TGTGCCAGCAGTTTCCCAGTTAATGAGCAGTTCTTC. Its protein is CASSFPVNEQFF.

Ten or more counts support this clonotype. V and J are TRBV7-9 and TRBJ2-5; tentative D call: TRBD1 (6 bases). The CDR3 spans 15 residues. The germline V and J ends were trimmed by 2 bases and 1 base, with 11 bases remaining between them. CDR1 is SEHNR and CDR2 is FQNEAQ in the germline V gene (reference sequence). This chain's CDR3 is CASSLSQGIQETQYF. For the CDR3, the DNA is TGTGCCAGCAGCTTATCCCAGGGGATCCAAGAGACCCAGTACTTC.

This clonotype occurred many times. The gene calls are TRBV28 and TRBJ2-7, with D tentatively TRBD1 (5 bases). The CDR3 has 12 amino acids. Germline V gene lookup returns CDR1 MDHEN and CDR2 SYDVKM. V was cut by 6 bases and J by 0 bases, with 6 bases left in between. CDR3: CASSDSSYEQYF. In nucleotides, the CDR3 is TGTGCCAGCAGCGACAGCTCCTACGAGCAGTACTTC.

This clonotype was observed at least ten times. The genes are TRBV20-1 and TRBJ2-1; possibly TRBD1 for D (5 bases). The CDR3 loop spans 17 amino acids. CDR1 is DFQATT and CDR2 is SNEGSKA in the germline V gene (reference sequence). Trimming removed 1 base at V and 6 bases at J, with 22 bases between. The CDR3 region is CSARGGPTGISRNEQFF. The CDR3 nucleotides are TGCAGTGCTAGAGGGGGCCCAACAGGAATATCGCGCAATGAGCAGTTCTTC.

V and J are TRBV6-1 and TRBJ2-1; 10 nucleotides line up with TRBD2. Trimming removed 6 bases from V and 9 bases from J; junction bases left unmatched: 11. The CDR3 length is 15 residues. Per the germline V gene, CDR1 is MNHNS and CDR2 is SASEGT. The DNA of the CDR3 is TGTGCCAGCAGAGGTATGAGCGGGAGGGCTGGTGAGCAGTTCTTC. Translating gives CASRGMSGRAGEQFF.